This TCR beta chain originates from a study of shared clonotypes between healthy human individuals. Overall study findings and caveats: Inspection by rarefaction showed sorted-subset sequencing to be incomplete despite large depth.

J was trimmed by 6 bases and V by 2 bases; bases with no gene match: 7. The germline V gene encodes CDR1 MNHEY and CDR2 SVGAGI. This CDR3 spans 14 amino acids. As for this clone: Its antigen is unknown.

The material for each subset, its genomic DNA, was split evenly across several immunoSEQ plates. TCRdb's table, derived via immunoSEQ multiplex PCR, lists solely in-frame clones and lacks some. The table lists about 2.4 million clones, just over 90% of them singletons. The clonotype originates from a man aged 18 to 29 in good health. The chain is built from TRBV6-5 and TRBJ2-7; 7 nucleotides line up with TRBD1. Material: naive CD4+ T cells sorted from blood. The sample's subset: CD45RA+ positively selected. CDR3 protein: CASSYLDRAGEQYF. In DNA, the CDR3 is TGTGCCAGCAGTTACCTCGACAGGGCGGGCGAGCAGTACTTC.